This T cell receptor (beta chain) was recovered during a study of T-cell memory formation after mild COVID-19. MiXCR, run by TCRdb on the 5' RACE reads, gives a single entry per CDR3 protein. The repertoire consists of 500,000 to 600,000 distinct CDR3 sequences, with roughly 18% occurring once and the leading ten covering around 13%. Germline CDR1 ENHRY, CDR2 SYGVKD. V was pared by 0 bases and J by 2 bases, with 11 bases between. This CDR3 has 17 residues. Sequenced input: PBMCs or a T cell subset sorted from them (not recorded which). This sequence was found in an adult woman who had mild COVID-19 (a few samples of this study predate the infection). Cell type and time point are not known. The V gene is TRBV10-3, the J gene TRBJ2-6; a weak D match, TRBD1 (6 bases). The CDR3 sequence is CAISESRRGTGANVLTF. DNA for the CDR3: TGTGCCATCAGTGAGTCTCGCAGGGGCACTGGGGCCAACGTCCTGACTTTC.